This paragraph reports one TCR beta chain. iRepertoire HTBI primers and Arm-PCR of CDR3 regions built TCR beta libraries. TCRdb processed the multiplex PCR reads anew with MiXCR; each CDR3 protein has one entry. The sample lists about 540,000 distinct CDR3 sequences; approximately 13% were seen once. This sample is part of a study of regulatory T cells in long-lasting Graves disease. This sample's time point: newly diagnosed GD, antithyroid drugs for less than 3 months. PBMC-derived RNA was used for the TCR library. The J segment lost 0 bases and the V segment lost 6 bases, leaving 7 bases of the junction unmatched. Germline values: CDR1 ENHRY, CDR2 SYGVKD. The CDR3 has 15 amino acids. Separately, the same data were catalogued under a study of T cells in Graves' hyperthyroidism and ophthalmopathy.

This sequence joins TRBV10-3 and TRBJ1-2; TRBD1 aligns across 7 bases. The sequencing used peripheral blood mononuclear cells (PBMCs), collected at new diagnosis, from a patient treated with antithyroid drugs. The sequence was obtained from a man aged 30 to 39 with Graves disease. Here the CDR3 reads CAIRATGATNYGYTF. The DNA of the CDR3 is TGTGCCATCAGGGCAACAGGGGCGACTAACTATGGCTACACCTTC.